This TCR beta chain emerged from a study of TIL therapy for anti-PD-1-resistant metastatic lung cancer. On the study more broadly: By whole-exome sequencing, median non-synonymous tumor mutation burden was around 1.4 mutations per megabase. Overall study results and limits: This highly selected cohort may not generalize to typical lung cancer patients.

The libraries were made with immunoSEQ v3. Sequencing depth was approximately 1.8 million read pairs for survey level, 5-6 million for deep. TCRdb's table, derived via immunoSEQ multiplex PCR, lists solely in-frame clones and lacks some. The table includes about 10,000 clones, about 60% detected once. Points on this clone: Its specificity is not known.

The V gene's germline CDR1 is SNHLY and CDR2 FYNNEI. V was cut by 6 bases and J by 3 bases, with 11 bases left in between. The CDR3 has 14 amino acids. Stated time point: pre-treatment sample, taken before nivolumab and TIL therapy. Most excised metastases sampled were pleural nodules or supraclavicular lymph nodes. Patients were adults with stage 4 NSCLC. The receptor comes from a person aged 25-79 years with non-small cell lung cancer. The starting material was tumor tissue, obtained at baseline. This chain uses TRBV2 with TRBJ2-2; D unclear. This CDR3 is CASRKDPDTGELFF. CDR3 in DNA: TGTGCCAGCAGAAAAGACCCAGACACCGGGGAGCTGTTTTTT.